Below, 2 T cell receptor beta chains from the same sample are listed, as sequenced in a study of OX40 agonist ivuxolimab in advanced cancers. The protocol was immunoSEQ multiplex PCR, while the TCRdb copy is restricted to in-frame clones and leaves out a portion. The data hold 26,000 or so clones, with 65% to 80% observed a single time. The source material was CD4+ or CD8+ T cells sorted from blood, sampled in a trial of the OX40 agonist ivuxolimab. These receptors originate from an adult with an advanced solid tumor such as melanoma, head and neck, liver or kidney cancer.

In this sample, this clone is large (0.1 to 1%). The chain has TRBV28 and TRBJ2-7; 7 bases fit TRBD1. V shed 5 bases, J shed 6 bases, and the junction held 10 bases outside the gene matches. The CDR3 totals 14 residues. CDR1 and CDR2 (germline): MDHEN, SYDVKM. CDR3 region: CASSDGTVRAEQYF. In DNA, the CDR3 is TGTGCCAGCAGTGACGGGACAGTGAGAGCCGAGCAGTACTTC.

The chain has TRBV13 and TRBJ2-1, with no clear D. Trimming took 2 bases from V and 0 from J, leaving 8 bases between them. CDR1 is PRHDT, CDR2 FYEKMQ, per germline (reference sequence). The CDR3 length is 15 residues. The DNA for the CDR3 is TGTGCCAGCAGCTTAAGGCTAGGCTCCTACAATGAGCAGTTCTTC. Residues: CASSLRLGSYNEQFF. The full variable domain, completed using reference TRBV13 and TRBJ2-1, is AAGVIQSPRHLIKEKRETATLKCYPIPRHDTVYWYQQGPGQDPQFLISFYEKMQSDKGSIPDRFSAQQFSDYHSELNMSSLELGDSALYFCASSLRLGSYNEQFFGPGTRLTVL.